The source of this TCR beta chain is a study of blood T cell repertoires in COVID-19. Study in general: Researchers got acute and convalescent COVID-19 samples from the United States, Italy and Spain. T cells, B-cell-depleted T cells, or PBMCs supplied cDNA or gDNA.

The authors' processing: The assay estimated nucleated cells by amplifying reference gene primers. Profiled with immunoSEQ multiplex PCR; TCRdb holds only in-frame clones, not every one. V and J calls and clone size come straight from that table; D and trimming were deduced from the DNA. The sample includes about 59,000 clones, around 84% of them seen just once. The CDR3 contains 11 residues. V lost 3 bases and J 10 bases, leaving 12 bases between the germline ends. Germline assignment: CDR1 DFQATT and CDR2 SNEGSKA (reference sequence). Sequences were obtained from peripheral blood. The TCR comes from a man aged 55 to 70 with acute or convalescent COVID-19. V is TRBV20-1 and J is TRBJ1-1; D gene unclear. This CDR3 reads CSASATSLAFF. CDR3 bases: TGCAGTGCTAGTGCCACATCATTAGCTTTCTTT.